The TCR beta chain under discussion was sequenced for a study of metastatic and nonmetastatic thyroid tumors. V lost 2 bases and J lost 3; bases outside the gene matches: 8. CDR1 and CDR2 (germline): MNHNY, SVGAGI (reference sequence). The CDR3 totals 17 residues. This clone has a count of ten or more. The target antigen is unknown. Before thyroid surgery, none of the patients had received any treatment. General observations from the study: As reported, TCR beta diversity in blood and tumor was significantly higher in malignant thyroid tumors than in benign nodules.

With MiXCR, TCRdb reprocessed the PCR reads. Of around 17,000 clones in the sample, around an eighth are singletons; the top ten hold less than 20%. Sequenced sample: tumor tissue. This chain uses TRBV6-6 with TRBJ2-2; TRBD2 matches at 8 bases. This receptor was identified in a female donor with papillary thyroid cancer or a benign thyroid nodule (not recorded which). Some clones in this sample may be carry-over from other donors' samples. The CDR3 is CASSYLPGGRYTGELFF. CDR3 nucleotide sequence: TGTGCCAGCAGTTACCTCCCGGGGGGGAGGTACACCGGGGAGCTGTTTTTT.